Presented here are 22 T cell receptor beta chains from one specimen sequenced in a study of spatial heterogeneity in lung cancer. Time point of the sample: blood at routine non-recurrence follow-up after resection. TCRdb redid the calling of the 5' RACE reads with MiXCR, one entry per CDR3 protein. This sample carries roughly 15,000 distinct CDR3 sequences, over 15% of them seen once, and the ten largest clones take less than 7%. Material: PBMCs, obtained at follow-up. Receptor source: a male donor with early-stage non-small cell lung cancer.

In its sample, this clonotype was seen many times. The chain is built from TRBV7-9 and TRBJ2-2; D is ambiguous. Trimming took off 4 bases at V and 3 bases at J, with 3 bases between the two ends. The CDR3 loop spans 12 amino acids. Germline CDR1 reads SEHNR; CDR2 reads FQNEAQ (reference sequence). The CDR3 nucleotides are TGTGCCAGCAGCTCGGACACCGGGGAGCTGTTTTTT. Its protein product is CASSSDTGELFF.

The rearrangement uses TRBV7-9 and TRBJ2-7, with TRBD1 matching 7 bases. Per germline, CDR1 SEHNR and CDR2 FQNEAQ (reference sequence). This CDR3 has 12 amino acids. With 6 bases clipped from V and 2 bases from J, the junction kept 1 base outside the gene matches. CDR3 nucleotides: TGTGCCAGCAGAGGGACAGCCTACGAGCAGTACTTC. It codes for CASRGTAYEQYF.

This clonotype was picked up a small number of times. V gene TRBV24-1 combines with J gene TRBJ1-2; D may be TRBD1 (5 bases). Germline loops: CDR1 KGHDR, CDR2 SFDVKD. This CDR3 contains 14 residues. Trimming cost V 4 bases and J 0 bases, with 8 bases left between them. DNA of the CDR3: TGTGCCACCAGTGAACCAGGGACTAACTATGGCTACACCTTC. This encodes CATSEPGTNYGYTF.

This clonotype occurred a few times. This chain connects TRBV18 to TRBJ2-7; no reliable D call. Germline V gives CDR1 KGHSH, CDR2 LQKENI. The CDR3 sequence is 12 residues long. V gave up 1 base and J gave up 5 bases, with 6 bases separating them. CDR3 region: CASSPRRDEQYF. As DNA, the CDR3 is TGTGCCAGCTCACCACGAAGGGACGAGCAGTACTTC.

This clonotype has just a few counts. The V and J genes are TRBV19 and TRBJ1-5; D not resolved. Germline CDR1 and CDR2: LNHDA and SQIVND (reference sequence). CDR3 size: 13 residues. Trimming stripped 5 bases from V and 5 bases from J, with 10 bases between. The CDR3 bases are TGTGCCAGTAGTGATAGGGTGCATCAGCCCCAGCATTTT. The encoded protein is CASSDRVHQPQHF.

In its sample, this clonotype is medium-sized. The germline gene is not matched at one end of the junction; a read error may be the cause. The chain is built from TRBV3-1 and TRBJ1-5; 9 nucleotides match TRBD1. The length of the CDR3 is 11 residues. Germline CDR1 reads LGHDT; CDR2 reads YNNKEL (reference sequence). The DNA for the CDR3 is TGTGCCAGCAGCCAGGGGACAGGGCTGAATTTT. The encoded protein is CASSQGTGLNF.

This clonotype was recorded a few times. The chain carries TRBV6-5 and TRBJ1-2, with D unclear. Germline loops: CDR1 MNHEY, CDR2 SVGAGI. CDR3 length: 12 amino acids. Trimming pared 11 bases from V and 8 bases from J, leaving 18 bases between. CDR3: CASKEGGRGYTF. CDR3 bases: TGTGCCTCGAAGGAGGGAGGCAGGGGCTACACCTTC.

There are a few counts of this clonotype. CDR3 DNA sequence: TGTGCCAGCAGCCAAGTAGGTGTCAGTGGGCAGTACTTC. Translation gives CASSQVGVSGQYF. This sequence joins TRBV14 and TRBJ2-7; unclear D gene. V lost 1 base, J lost 9 bases, and 13 bases lay in between. Per germline, CDR1 SGHDN and CDR2 FVKESK. The CDR3 totals 13 residues.

The chain has TRBV6-5 and TRBJ2-2, with TRBD1 matching over 11 bases. V lost 5 bases, J lost 3 bases, and 11 bases stayed unmatched. CDR3 length: 18 amino acids. Germline CDR1 is MNHEY and CDR2 is SVGAGI. CDR3 sequence reads: CASSPGQGGVGDTGELFF. The CDR3 nucleotides read TGTGCCAGCAGTCCGGGACAGGGGGGAGTCGGGGACACCGGGGAGCTGTTTTTT.

The chain joins TRBV9 to TRBJ2-3; D possibly corresponds to TRBD2 (5 bases). The CDR3 is 15 residues long. Deletions cut 0 bases from V and 0 bases from J, with 8 bases between. CDR1 SGDLS and CDR2 YYNGEE come from the germline V gene. The chain's CDR3 is CASSVDGDSTDTQYF. Written as DNA, the CDR3 is TGTGCCAGCAGCGTAGACGGGGATAGCACAGATACGCAGTATTTT. The full variable domain, in which reference TRBV9 and TRBJ2-3 provide the parts outside the CDR3, is DSGVTQTPKHLITATGQRVTLRCSPRSGDLSVYWYQQSLDQGLQFLIQYYNGEERAKGNILERFSAQQFPDLHSELNLSSLELGDSALYFCASSVDGDSTDTQYFGPGTRLTVL.

The chain employs TRBV6-6 and TRBJ2-1, with D tentatively TRBD1 or TRBD2 (6 bases each). With 6 bases removed from V and 6 bases from J, the gap between germline ends came to 21 bases. This CDR3 has 16 residues. CDR1 is MNHNY and CDR2 is SVGAGI in the germline V gene (reference sequence). The CDR3 region is CASSDGRGPNINEQFF. CDR3 DNA: TGTGCCAGCAGCGACGGTCGGGGGCCTAACATCAATGAGCAGTTCTTC.

This clonotype appeared a single time. This sequence may be a read error, since a much larger clone differs from it by one base. For the CDR3, the DNA is TGTGCCCGCAGCTCCCCGGGGGGGGAGTACGAGCAGTACTTC. It yields the protein CARSSPGGEYEQYF. The chain employs TRBV7-2 and TRBJ2-7; TRBD2 agrees at 8 bases. Germline V lookup: CDR1 SGHTA, CDR2 FQGNSA. This CDR3 has 14 residues.

About this clonotype itself: This may be a read error: a much more frequent sequence differs by one nucleotide. The chain links TRBV10-3 to TRBJ2-6; D remains unclear. Germline V CDR1 and CDR2: ENHRY, SYGVKD. The CDR3 is made up of 15 amino acids. The CDR3 DNA reads as TGTGCCATCAGTGACTGGGCCTCTAGGGCCAACGTCCTGACTTTC. It is translated as CAISDWASRANVLTF.

The chain carries TRBV2 and TRBJ2-4, with 11 bases fitting TRBD2. There are 18 residues in the CDR3. After removal of 2 bases from V and 0 bases from J, the junction contained 6 bases not matched to a gene. Germline CDR1 reads SNHLY; CDR2 reads FYNNEI. CDR3 bases: TGTGCCAGCAGTGAAAGGCCTAGCGGGGGGCTAGCCAAAAACATTCAGTACTTC. Its translation: CASSERPSGGLAKNIQYF.

This clonotype occurred a few times. The chain links TRBV6-5 to TRBJ2-7, with D uncertain. This CDR3 is built from 14 residues. CDR1 and CDR2 (germline): MNHEY, SVGAGI. V was cut by 2 bases and J by 3 bases, with 11 bases left in between. This CDR3 reads CASSYRGPIYEQYF. The CDR3 DNA reads TGTGCCAGCAGTTACCGTGGACCCATCTACGAGCAGTACTTC.

The chain employs TRBV3-1 and TRBJ2-2; possible D gene TRBD1, 6 bases. Per germline, CDR1 LGHDT and CDR2 YNNKEL (reference sequence). With 5 bases removed from V and 1 base from J, the gap between germline ends came to 11 bases. CDR3 length equals 15 residues. The CDR3 protein is CASSDPGQNTGELFF. CDR3 sequence (DNA): TGTGCCAGCAGCGACCCGGGACAGAACACCGGGGAGCTGTTTTTT.

The chain has TRBV29-1 and TRBJ2-7, with a weak D call TRBD2 (5 bases). Germline V gene sequence: CDR1 SQVTM, CDR2 ANQGSEA. This CDR3 comprises 13 residues. Trimming pared 4 bases from V and 2 bases from J, leaving 12 bases between. The CDR3 DNA reads as TGCAGCGTTGGACCCGAGGGTCCCTACGAGCAGTACTTC. This gives the protein CSVGPEGPYEQYF.

This clonotype has at least ten counts. This chain connects TRBV7-2 to TRBJ1-2, with 7 positions matching TRBD1. The V gene's germline CDR1 is SGHTA and CDR2 FQGNSA. With V trimmed by 2 bases and J by 1 base, 10 bases remained unmatched. The CDR3 runs 17 residues. Written as DNA, the CDR3 is TGTGCCAGCAGCTTAAGGACAGGCCACCTTCTTAACTATGGCTACACCTTC. It is translated as CASSLRTGHLLNYGYTF.

Relative to its sample, this clonotype is medium-sized. The chain combines TRBV11-2 with TRBJ2-5; possibly TRBD2 for D (5 bases). The CDR3 has 15 amino acids. Germline V CDR1 and CDR2: SGHAT, FQNNGV. Trimming took off 1 base at V and 3 bases at J, with 12 bases between the two ends. Here the CDR3 reads CASSLGRTLKETQYF. The CDR3 DNA is TGTGCCAGCAGCTTAGGCCGGACTCTGAAAGAGACCCAGTACTTC.

This clonotype was found a few times. This chain joins TRBV28 and TRBJ2-1; TRBD2 agrees at 7 bases. J was trimmed by 4 bases and V by 2 bases; bases with no gene match: 8. This CDR3 region has 16 residues. CDR1 is MDHEN, CDR2 SYDVKM, per germline. This CDR3 is CASSLPSAGMYNEQFF. The CDR3 DNA follows: TGTGCCAGCAGTTTACCCTCAGCGGGGATGTACAATGAGCAGTTCTTC.

The chain has TRBV7-6 and TRBJ2-5, with D uncertain. The germline gives CDR1 SGHVS, CDR2 FNYEAQ. CDR3 length: 12 residues. V lost 1 base and J 5 bases, leaving 5 bases between the germline ends. Here the CDR3 DNA reads TGTGCCAGCAGCTTAGGGTTGGAGACCCAGTACTTC. Protein: CASSLGLETQYF.

The genes are TRBV4-1 and TRBJ2-1; 12 positions agree with TRBD2. CDR1 and CDR2 (germline): MGHRA, YSYEKL. The V gene end was trimmed by 3 bases and the J gene end by 4 bases; junction bases not matched to a gene: 1. The CDR3 has 15 residues. The CDR3 region has the DNA TGCGCCAGCAGCCAGACTAGCGGGGGTTACAATGAGCAGTTCTTC. Its translation is CASSQTSGGYNEQFF.